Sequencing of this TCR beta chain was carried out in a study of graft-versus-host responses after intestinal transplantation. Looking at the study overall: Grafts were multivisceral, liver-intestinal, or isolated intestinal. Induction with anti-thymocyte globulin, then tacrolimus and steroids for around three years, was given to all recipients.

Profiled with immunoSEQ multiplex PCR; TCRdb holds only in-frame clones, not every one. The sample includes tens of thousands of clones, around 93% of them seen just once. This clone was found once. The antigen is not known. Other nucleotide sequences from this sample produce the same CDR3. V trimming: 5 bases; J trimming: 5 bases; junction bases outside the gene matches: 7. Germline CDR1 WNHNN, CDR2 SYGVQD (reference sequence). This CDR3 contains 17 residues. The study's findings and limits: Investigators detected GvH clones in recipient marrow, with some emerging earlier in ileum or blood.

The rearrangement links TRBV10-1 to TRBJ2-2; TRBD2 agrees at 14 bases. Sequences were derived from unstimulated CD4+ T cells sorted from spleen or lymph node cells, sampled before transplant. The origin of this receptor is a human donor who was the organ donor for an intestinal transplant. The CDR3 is CASSRLAGGLGTGELFF. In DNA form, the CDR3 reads TGCGCCAGCAGTCGACTAGCGGGGGGGCTAGGGACCGGGGAGCTGTTTTTT.